This T cell receptor (beta chain) was recorded in a study of CD8+ T cells in alopecia areata. Study at large: Treated individuals took tofacitinib by mouth, 5 to 10 mg twice daily. Treated patients received severity scores based on the percentage of scalp area affected. Study-wide results and limits: It was observed that many expanded lesional clones persisted in scalp and blood during tofacitinib. Both scalp clonality and the expanded CD8+ clones among the top 100 showed a significant decrease with tofacitinib.

Reverse transcribed after extraction, RNA yielded cDNA as the sequencing template. Sequencing was performed with immunoSEQ multiplex PCR; in TCRdb, only in-frame clones are kept and a portion is missing. Here the sample spans roughly 280,000 clones, roughly 63% being singletons. Indicated treatment: oral pan-JAK inhibitor, 5-10 mg twice daily. As for this clone: Its antigen is undetermined.

V lost 0 bases to trimming and J lost 5 bases; unmatched junction nucleotides: 3. Per germline, CDR1 SGHRS and CDR2 YFSETQ. This CDR3 region has 15 residues. The chain recombines TRBV5-1 with TRBJ2-5, with 11 bases identical to TRBD2. The clonotype was recovered from a human donor with alopecia areata. This specimen was CD4+ T cells sorted from blood, taken around week 53, from a patient treated with tofacitinib. The CDR3 here is CASSLGLAGFETQYF. CDR3 DNA: TGCGCCAGCAGCTTGGGACTAGCGGGGTTCGAGACCCAGTACTTC.